Listed below are T cell receptor beta chains from one sample, sequenced in a study of blood T cell repertoires in COVID-19. Sequencing was performed with immunoSEQ multiplex PCR; in TCRdb, only in-frame clones are kept and a portion is missing. The table records approximately 71,000 clones, about three quarters of them present only once. The sample consisted of peripheral blood. These receptors were collected from a human donor in a cohort sampled during active COVID-19. Each CDR3 is given with its conserved first and last residue. The D gene is left open where the match is weak. Size values are once, few and many counts, or a class for expanded clones, and some rows have none.

J gene | V gene | D gene | clone size | CDR3 DNA | CDR3 protein
TRBJ1-1 | TRBV2 | NA | NA | TGTGCCAGCAGTCTAATGACAGCACTGAACACTGAAGCTTTCTTT | CASSLMTALNTEAFF
TRBJ1-5 | TRBV15 | NA | NA | TGTGCCACCAGCAGAGATCTGGTCACAGATCAGCCCCAGCATTTT | CATSRDLVTDQPQHF
TRBJ2-1 | TRBV29-1 | NA | NA | TGCAGCGTTGGCTGGAGTGGGAATGAGCAGTTCTTC | CSVGWSGNEQFF
TRBJ2-7 | TRBV5-1 | NA | NA | TGCGCCAGCAGCCCAAATAGCGGTAACTACGAGCAGTACTTC | CASSPNSGNYEQYF
TRBJ1-1 | TRBV6-5 | NA | NA | TGTGCCAGCAGAACTGACTCGAACACTGAAGCTTTCTTT | CASRTDSNTEAFF
TRBJ2-7 | TRBV24-1 | TRBD2 | once | TGTGCCACCAGTGATCCGACTAGCGGGGGCTACCGCTCCTACGAGCAGTACTTC | CATSDPTSGGYRSYEQYF
TRBJ2-1 | TRBV4-2 | TRBD2 | NA | TGTGCCAGCAGCCAAGCGAGCGGGATGGGCAATGAGCAGTTCTTC | CASSQASGMGNEQFF
TRBJ1-1 | TRBV3-1/TRBV3-2 | NA | NA | TGTGCCAGCAGCCACCAACACACGAACACTGAAGCTTTCTTT | CASSHQHTNTEAFF
TRBJ1-1 | TRBV6-1 | NA | NA | TGTGCCAGCAGTGAAGTTGGGAGGAACACTGAAGCTTTCTTT | CASSEVGRNTEAFF
TRBJ2-7 | TRBV15 | TRBD2 | NA | TGTGCCACCAGCAGAGATCGGGGGGGAGGGTTCTCCTACGAGCAGTACTTC | CATSRDRGGGFSYEQYF
TRBJ2-3 | TRBV3-1/TRBV3-2 | TRBD2 | NA | TGTGCCAGCAGCCAAGATCGGGCTAGCGGGAGAATGTATTTT | CASSQDRASGRMYF
TRBJ2-5 | TRBV27 | TRBD2 | NA | TGTGCCAGCAGCCCCGGGACTAGCGGGGGAGAGACCCAGTACTTC | CASSPGTSGGETQYF
TRBJ2-7 | TRBV28 | NA | NA | TGTGCCAGCAGTGGTTCGACGGGCTCCTACGAGCAGTACTTC | CASSGSTGSYEQYF
TRBJ2-5 | TRBV7-6 | TRBD1 | NA | TGTGCCAGCATCTTGGGACAGGGGTATTCTCGAGAGACCCAGTACTTC | CASILGQGYSRETQYF
TRBJ2-3 | TRBV28 | TRBD2 | few | TGTGCCAGCAGTCCCAAACTCCTTGGACTAGCGGGACGGGGTGGTACGCAGTATTTT | CASSPKLLGLAGRGGTQYF
TRBJ2-7 | TRBV15 | NA | NA | TGTGCCACCAGCAGAGATATGCGGTCCTACGAGCAGTACTTC | CATSRDMRSYEQYF
TRBJ2-3 | TRBV6-5 | TRBD1 | NA | TGTGCCAGCAGTCGGACAGGGGCGGACACAGATACGCAGTATTTT | CASSRTGADTDTQYF
TRBJ2-1 | TRBV7-2 | TRBD2 | NA | TGTGCCAGCAGATACGGGGGGTCCTACAATGAGCAGTTCTTC | CASRYGGSYNEQFF